This T cell receptor beta chain stems from a study of blood T cell repertoires in COVID-19. The assay was immunoSEQ multiplex PCR, and TCRdb's table has in-frame clones only and misses some. The profile shows around 260,000 clones, approximately 90% of them singletons. In this sample, this clone turned up a few times. The origin of this receptor is a man between 25 and 39 years old with acute or convalescent COVID-19. Sequences were obtained from peripheral blood.

The CDR3 region has the DNA TGTGCCAGCAGGGGGTTGGTCCTTAGGGGCCGCTCCTATAATTCACCCCTCCACTTT. It specifies CASRGLVLRGRSYNSPLHF. The rearrangement links TRBV2 to TRBJ1-6; possible D gene TRBD1, 5 bases. Trimming took 6 bases from V and 0 from J, leaving 21 bases between them. Germline CDR1 reads SNHLY; CDR2 reads FYNNEI. The CDR3 contains 19 residues. The complete variable domain, with remaining parts taken from reference TRBV2 and TRBJ1-6, reads EPEVTQTPSHQVTQMGQEVILRCVPISNHLYFYWYRQILGQKVEFLVSFYNNEISEKSEIFDDQFSVERPDGSNFTLKIRSTKLEDSAMYFCASRGLVLRGRSYNSPLHFGNGTRLTVT.